The 11 T cell receptor beta chains below were found in one sample sequenced in a study of identical twins. TCRdb re-derived calls from the 5' RACE reads in MiXCR, one entry per CDR3 protein. The table includes 1.5 million to 2 million distinct CDR3 sequences, under 35% detected once. The sample consisted of cord blood. The receptors stem from a newborn girl in good health.

There are a few counts of this clonotype. The chain joins TRBV12-3 or TRBV12-4 to TRBJ2-5; D perhaps matches TRBD1 (6 bases). Trimming removed 5 bases from V and 1 base from J, with 8 bases in between. The CDR3 consists of 13 residues. CDR3: CASSDRLQETQYF. Here the CDR3 DNA reads TGTGCCAGCAGTGACAGGCTCCAAGAGACCCAGTACTTC.

This sequence joins TRBV25-1 and TRBJ2-2, with D perhaps assigned TRBD1 or TRBD2 (6 bases each). This CDR3 contains 16 residues. CDR1 is MGHDK and CDR2 is SYGVNS in the germline V gene. Trimming pared 4 bases from V and 6 bases from J, leaving 18 bases between. Here the CDR3 DNA reads TGTGCCAGCAGTGGGGGGCCCGGGACTTCATCCGGGGAGCTGTTTTTT. It is translated as CASSGGPGTSSGELFF.

This clonotype was recorded a few times. This sequence joins TRBV20-1 and TRBJ2-3; unclear D gene. Germline CDR1 reads DFQATT; CDR2 reads SNEGSKA (reference sequence). V dropped 0 bases and J dropped 4 bases, with 11 bases sitting between them. The CDR3 extends over 14 amino acids. The CDR3 bases are TGCAGTGCTAGAGAAATAATGGAACCAGATACGCAGTATTTT. Its protein product is CSAREIMEPDTQYF.

Concerning this clonotype itself: Just one base apart from a much larger clone, this may be a read error. J is TRBJ2-7 and V is TRBV12-3 or TRBV12-4; D may be TRBD1 (6 bases). This CDR3 contains 13 residues. CDR3 DNA: TGTGCCAGCGGTTTATTACAGGGCTACGAGCAGTACTTC. It encodes CASGLLQGYEQYF.

The chain's CDR3 is CASSQGLGTYYEQYF. The CDR3, as DNA: TGTGCCAGCAGCCAAGGTCTCGGCACTTACTACGAGCAGTACTTC. The gene calls are TRBV3-1 and TRBJ2-7; D is unclear. Germline V gene sequence: CDR1 LGHDT, CDR2 YNNKEL (reference sequence). Trimming removed 1 base from V and 3 bases from J, with 13 bases in between. The CDR3 totals 15 residues.

In DNA, the CDR3 is TGTGCCAGCAGTCCCTCTTTACTAGCGATATCCTACGAGCAGTACTTC. Translation: CASSPSLLAISYEQYF. The gene calls are TRBV12-3 or TRBV12-4 and TRBJ2-7; 7 bases match TRBD2. This CDR3 contains 16 residues. The V gene end was trimmed by 5 bases and the J gene end by 1 base; junction bases not matched to a gene: 11.

This clonotype was detected a few times. The chain recombines TRBV7-2 with TRBJ2-3, with TRBD1 as a possible D gene (6 bases). The CDR3 has 16 amino acids. Germline V gene lookup returns CDR1 SGHTA and CDR2 FQGNSA. The V gene lost 0 bases and the J gene lost 5 bases, with 15 bases spanning the gap. The CDR3 nucleotides are TGTGCCAGCAGCTTAGCGTTTAGGGGGTCCGGAGATACGCAGTATTTT. The encoded protein is CASSLAFRGSGDTQYF.

The rearrangement joins TRBV20-1 to TRBJ2-5; no definite D call. The DNA end lines up better with TRBJ2-7; the J call may be wrong. Germline V gene sequence: CDR1 DFQATT, CDR2 SNEGSKA (reference sequence). The CDR3 has 16 amino acids. The CDR3 protein is CSARDPSWANVYEQYF. CDR3 DNA sequence: TGCAGTGCTAGAGATCCCTCTTGGGCTAACGTCTACGAGCAGTACTTC.

In this sample, this clonotype turned up a few times. V gene TRBV13 combines with J gene TRBJ1-2; 7 bases are a match to TRBD1. The CDR3 consists of 14 residues. CDR1 is PRHDT and CDR2 is FYEKMQ in the germline V gene (reference sequence). Trimming took 2 bases from V and 4 from J; bases not matched to a gene: 4. This CDR3 is CASSLWQGGYGYTF. CDR3 nucleotides: TGTGCCAGCAGCTTATGGCAGGGGGGCTATGGCTACACCTTC. Looking up the rest from reference TRBV13 and TRBJ1-2 gives the full variable domain: AAGVIQSPRHLIKEKRETATLKCYPIPRHDTVYWYQQGPGQDPQFLISFYEKMQSDKGSIPDRFSAQQFSDYHSELNMSSLELGDSALYFCASSLWQGGYGYTFGSGTRLTVV.

This clonotype came up many times. CDR3 nucleotides: TGCAGCGTCTTCGCAGGGGTCACGCAGTATTTT. Translated, it gives CSVFAGVTQYF. The J gene is TRBJ2-3, the V gene TRBV29-1; perhaps TRBD1 as D (6 bases). Trimming pared 6 bases from V and 9 bases from J, leaving 13 bases between. Looked up from germline, CDR1 is SQVTM and CDR2 is ANQGSEA. The CDR3 consists of 11 residues.

This clonotype came up once. The genes are TRBV20-1 and TRBJ2-7, with D uncertain. CDR1 is DFQATT and CDR2 is SNEGSKA in the germline V gene (reference sequence). V dropped 2 bases and J dropped 2 bases, with 13 bases sitting between them. The length of the CDR3 is 14 residues. The CDR3 region is CSARPRLLAYEQYF. DNA for the CDR3: TGCAGTGCTAGACCCCGGCTACTGGCCTACGAGCAGTACTTC.